Below, 28 T cell receptor beta chains from the same sample are listed, as sequenced in a study of Graves' ophthalmopathy and Graves' hyperthyroidism. Amplified material comprised TCR beta CDR3 regions derived from RNA transcripts. HTBI-primed first-round RT-PCR preceded second-round multiplex PCR. TCRdb independently ran MiXCR on the multiplex PCR reads; one entry per CDR3 protein. The table records around 590,000 distinct CDR3 sequences, under 45% of them present only once. The sequencing sample was made of peripheral blood or thyroid tissue (not recorded which). Source of these receptors: an adult man with Graves' hyperthyroidism.

Remarks on this clonotype: A much larger clone lies one base from this, so it may be a read error. This chain connects TRBV6-1 to TRBJ1-5, with 7 positions matching TRBD1. CDR1 MNHNS and CDR2 SASEGT come from the germline V gene. The CDR3 runs 15 residues. CDR3: CASSAQTGYNQPQRF. The CDR3 DNA reads TGTGCCAGCAGTGCCCAGACAGGGTACAATCAGCCCCAGCGTTTT.

Details on this clonotype: A much larger clone is a single base away; this may be a read error. V is TRBV29-1 and J is TRBJ1-1; D uncertain. The V and J ends lost 7 bases and 10 bases respectively, with 22 bases between them. Germline V CDR1 and CDR2: SQVTM, ANQGSEA. This CDR3 region has 13 residues. The CDR3 loop is CSAETDASLPAFF. Written as DNA, the CDR3 is TGCAGCGCCGAAACGGACGCCTCCTTGCCAGCTTTCTTT.

With respect to this clonotype: The CDR3 does not close with the conserved phenylalanine or tryptophan, likely indicating a read error. The rearrangement joins TRBV10-3 to TRBJ2-1, with 10 bases lining up with TRBD1. The CDR3 runs 16 residues. Per germline, CDR1 ENHRY and CDR2 SYGVKD. V shed 0 bases and J 2 bases; nucleotides not matched to a gene: 1. CDR3 coding DNA: TGTGCCATCAGTGAGTCCGGGACAGGGGCCTACAATGAGCAGTTCCTC. Its translation is CAISESGTGAYNEQFL.

In this sample, this clonotype turned up many times. V usage is TRBV15 and J usage is TRBJ1-5; D is possibly TRBD1 (5 bases). Germline CDR1 is LNHNV and CDR2 is YYDKDF (reference sequence). V was clipped by 0 bases and J by 7 bases, with 10 bases between them. This CDR3 has 14 residues. The CDR3 DNA sequence: TGTGCCACCAGCAGAGATGGCAGGGCCCAGCCCCAGCATTTT. Its translation is CATSRDGRAQPQHF.

This clonotype has at least ten counts. V usage is TRBV4-2 and J usage is TRBJ1-5; possible D gene TRBD1, 6 bases. V was clipped by 0 bases and J by 7 bases, with 19 bases between them. Germline V gene lookup returns CDR1 LGHNA and CDR2 YNFKEQ. There are 17 residues in the CDR3. The CDR3: CASSQDLGDRPRQPQHF. The CDR3 DNA follows: TGTGCCAGCAGCCAAGATCTCGGCGACAGGCCCAGGCAGCCCCAGCATTTT.

This clonotype has only a few counts. The chain has TRBV6-6 and TRBJ2-2; the D gene is possibly TRBD2 (5 bases). CDR1 MNHNY and CDR2 SVGAGI come from the germline V gene (reference sequence). The CDR3 contains 14 residues. V lost 7 bases to trimming and J lost 3 bases, with 12 bases between them. CDR3 loop: CASKEGRDTGELFF. In DNA form, the CDR3 reads TGTGCCAGCAAAGAGGGAAGAGACACCGGGGAGCTGTTTTTT.

This clonotype was seen many times. V gene TRBV24-1 combines with J gene TRBJ1-5, with D maybe TRBD1 (6 bases). CDR3 length: 15 amino acids. Germline V lookup: CDR1 KGHDR, CDR2 SFDVKD. V was cut by 2 bases and J by 6 bases, with 13 bases left in between. The CDR3 protein is CATSDSHRAGQPQHF. The DNA of the CDR3 is TGTGCCACCAGTGATTCTCACAGGGCAGGTCAGCCCCAGCATTTT.

This clonotype was found many times. This sequence joins TRBV2 and TRBJ2-5; D remains unclear. V shed 2 bases and J shed 1 base, with 8 bases lying between them. This CDR3 is built from 14 residues. CDR1 SNHLY and CDR2 FYNNEI come from the germline V gene. The CDR3 protein is CASSERLAQETQYF. The CDR3 coding sequence is TGTGCCAGCAGTGAAAGACTGGCCCAAGAGACCCAGTACTTC.

Ten or more counts support this clonotype. The rearrangement uses TRBV24-1 and TRBJ1-1, with D uncertain. Per germline, CDR1 KGHDR and CDR2 SFDVKD. The CDR3 is 14 residues long. V shed 8 bases and J shed 3 bases, with 15 bases lying between them. The CDR3 nucleotides are TGTGCCACCATGGCAAGCTCGGCCCACACTGAAGCTTTCTTT. It yields the protein CATMASSAHTEAFF.

The chain uses TRBV7-8 and TRBJ2-7; D uncertain. This CDR3 is 11 amino acids long. Trimming removed 2 bases from V and 7 bases from J, with 6 bases in between. Germline CDR1 SGHVS, CDR2 FQNEAQ. Here the CDR3 DNA reads TGTGCCAGCAGCTTATTCAGGGAGCAGTACTTC. This codes for CASSLFREQYF.

The V call is TRBV20-1, the J call TRBJ1-6; TRBD1 matches at 7 bases. CDR3 length: 12 amino acids. Germline CDR1 reads DFQATT; CDR2 reads SNEGSKA (reference sequence). Trimming removed 6 bases from V and 9 bases from J; junction bases left unmatched: 5. CDR3 sequence reads: CSAWDSPSPLHF. DNA of the CDR3: TGCAGTGCGTGGGACAGCCCTTCACCCCTCCACTTT.

This clonotype was counted only a few times. Just one base apart from a much larger clone, this may be a read error. CDR3 residues: CSTQTLGRQETQYF. CDR3 DNA: TGCAGTACTCAAACACTGGGCCGCCAAGAGACCCAGTACTTC. J is TRBJ2-5 and V is TRBV20-1; no clear D gene. Germline CDR1 DFQATT, CDR2 SNEGSKA (reference sequence). V was shortened by 8 bases and J by 1 base, with 17 bases between the two germline ends. The CDR3 covers 14 residues.

Points on this clonotype: A much larger clone sits a single nucleotide away, making a read error possible. This chain uses TRBV7-2 with TRBJ2-2; D is possibly TRBD2 (5 bases). The CDR3 loop spans 14 amino acids. Germline lookup yields CDR1 SGHTA and CDR2 FQGNSA. CDR3 amino acids: CASSYNSNTGELLF. The CDR3 nucleotides read TGTGCCAGCAGTTACAACAGTAACACCGGGGAGCTGCTTTTT.

The chain has TRBV29-1 and TRBJ1-1, with 12 bases lining up with TRBD1. This CDR3 contains 15 residues. Germline assignment: CDR1 SQVTM and CDR2 ANQGSEA. Trimming took 4 bases from V and 5 from J; bases not matched to a gene: 8. The CDR3 here is CSVVLGTGGYTEAFF. The CDR3, as DNA: TGCAGCGTTGTGCTCGGGACAGGGGGCTATACTGAAGCTTTCTTT.

J is TRBJ2-5 and V is TRBV10-3, with D perhaps TRBD1 (5 bases). Germline CDR1 and CDR2: ENHRY and SYGVKD. V lost 3 bases and J lost 2, with 7 bases in between. CDR3 length equals 13 residues. As DNA, the CDR3 is TGTGCCATCAGTGAAGGGGAACAAGAGACCCAGTACTTC. It codes for CAISEGEQETQYF.

This chain connects TRBV10-3 to TRBJ1-5, with D hard to call. This CDR3 has 11 residues. Trimming removed 4 bases at V and 5 bases at J, with 3 bases between. CDR1 and CDR2 (germline): ENHRY, SYGVKD. Here the CDR3 DNA reads TGTGCCATCAGTGCAGATCAGCCCCAGCATTTT. It codes for CAISADQPQHF.

The chain employs TRBV2 and TRBJ2-7; 11 bases agree with TRBD1. Gene TRBJ2-1 matches the end of the DNA better, so the J call may be wrong. Per the germline V gene, CDR1 is SNHLY and CDR2 is FYNNEI. The CDR3 is made up of 12 amino acids. In DNA form, the CDR3 reads TGTGCCAGCAGTGGGACAGGGGGCTTGCAGTTCTTC. Residues: CASSGTGGLQFF.

As to this clonotype: This may be a read error: a much more frequent sequence differs by one nucleotide. J is TRBJ2-2 and V is TRBV20-1, with D possibly matching TRBD1 (6 bases). The germline CDR1 and CDR2 sequences are DFQATT and SNEGSKA (reference sequence). The CDR3 sequence is 15 residues long. Trimming cost V 1 base and J 4 bases, with 13 bases left between them. The CDR3 coding sequence is TGCAGTGCTAGAGTTGGACAGTTATTCACCGGGGAGCTGTTTTTT. It codes for CSARVGQLFTGELFF.

The V gene is TRBV29-1, the J gene TRBJ2-3, with 11 bases aligning to TRBD2. The CDR3 totals 16 residues. Trimming removed 6 bases from V and 0 bases from J; junction bases left unmatched: 8. Germline V gene sequence: CDR1 SQVTM, CDR2 ANQGSEA. CDR3 sequence (DNA): TGCAGCGTGCCGGGACTAGCGGACCTAAGCACAGATACGCAGTATTTT. It encodes CSVPGLADLSTDTQYF.

This chain joins TRBV20-1 and TRBJ2-7; 8 bases map to TRBD2. CDR3 length equals 15 residues. Germline lookup yields CDR1 DFQATT and CDR2 SNEGSKA (reference sequence). Unmatched junction bases numbered 4, after V lost 0 bases and J lost 0 bases. In DNA, the CDR3 is TGCAGTGCTAGAGATAGGCGGGAGGTCTCCTACGAGCAGTACTTC. Its translation is CSARDRREVSYEQYF.

V and J are TRBV7-9 and TRBJ2-3; D call uncertain. CDR1 and CDR2 (germline): SEHNR, FQNEAQ (reference sequence). V lost 2 bases, J lost 0 bases, and 12 bases lay in between. The CDR3 loop spans 16 amino acids. CDR3 in DNA: TGTGCCAGCAGCTTATCAGTCGGAGCTAGCACAGATACGCAGTATTTT. Translated, it gives CASSLSVGASTDTQYF.

This clonotype was counted only a few times. The chain carries TRBV15 and TRBJ2-5, with 10 bases that match TRBD2. Germline-derived CDR1 and CDR2 are LNHNV and YYDKDF (reference sequence). The J segment lost 5 bases and the V segment lost 2 bases, leaving 2 bases of the junction unmatched. The CDR3 totals 14 residues. The DNA for the CDR3 is TGTGCCACCAGCAGAAAACTAGCGGGGGAGACCCAGTACTTC. Translated, it gives CATSRKLAGETQYF.

This clonotype was counted a single time. V is TRBV7-9 and J is TRBJ1-3, with D unresolved. CDR3 length: 16 residues. Looked up from germline, CDR1 is SEHNR and CDR2 is FQNEAQ (reference sequence). With 3 bases removed from V and 0 bases from J, the gap between germline ends came to 12 bases. The CDR3 coding sequence is TGTGCCAGCAGCTTTACTACGGCTAGCTCTGGAAACACCATATATTTT. Its translation: CASSFTTASSGNTIYF.

Many counts were recorded for this clonotype. The chain couples TRBV5-1 to TRBJ1-5, with D perhaps matching TRBD1 (5 bases). Looked up from germline, CDR1 is SGHRS and CDR2 is YFSETQ. Trimming took off 0 bases at V and 9 bases at J, with 10 bases between the two ends. The CDR3 runs 13 residues. The CDR3 DNA is TGCGCCAGCAGCTTGGCGGGACCGGGGCCCCAGCATTTT. Protein product: CASSLAGPGPQHF.

The count of this clonotype is one. V is TRBV7-8 and J is TRBJ2-7; D is uncertain. The CDR3 is 12 amino acids. CDR1 SGHVS and CDR2 FQNEAQ come from the germline V gene. Deletions cut 1 base from V and 7 bases from J, with 8 bases between. The CDR3 DNA sequence: TGTGCCAGCAGCTTAGACAGTCTAGAGCAGTACTTC. Protein sequence: CASSLDSLEQYF.

The V gene is TRBV7-8, the J gene TRBJ2-7; 8 nucleotides line up with TRBD2. Germline V gives CDR1 SGHVS, CDR2 FQNEAQ. CDR3 length equals 16 residues. V shed 0 bases and J 3 bases; nucleotides not matched to a gene: 7. This chain's CDR3 is CASSLATLAAIYEQYF. In DNA form, the CDR3 reads TGTGCCAGCAGCTTAGCGACACTAGCGGCAATCTACGAGCAGTACTTC.

Ten or more counts support this clonotype. The chain is built from TRBV11-2 and TRBJ1-1; D might be TRBD1 (6 bases). The V and J ends lost 1 base and 4 bases respectively, with 7 bases between them. The CDR3 extends over 13 amino acids. The germline V gene encodes CDR1 SGHAT and CDR2 FQNNGV. CDR3 residues: CASSLARGTEAFF. Written as DNA, the CDR3 is TGTGCCAGCAGCTTAGCCAGGGGCACTGAAGCTTTCTTT.

Many counts were recorded for this clonotype. This chain joins TRBV25-1 and TRBJ1-1; TRBD1 might be the D (6 bases). Germline loops: CDR1 MGHDK, CDR2 SYGVNS. The CDR3 loop spans 14 amino acids. The V and J ends lost 2 bases and 2 bases respectively, with 9 bases between them. CDR3: CASSEGGANTEAFF. The CDR3 coding sequence is TGTGCCAGCAGTGAAGGGGGGGCAAACACTGAAGCTTTCTTT.